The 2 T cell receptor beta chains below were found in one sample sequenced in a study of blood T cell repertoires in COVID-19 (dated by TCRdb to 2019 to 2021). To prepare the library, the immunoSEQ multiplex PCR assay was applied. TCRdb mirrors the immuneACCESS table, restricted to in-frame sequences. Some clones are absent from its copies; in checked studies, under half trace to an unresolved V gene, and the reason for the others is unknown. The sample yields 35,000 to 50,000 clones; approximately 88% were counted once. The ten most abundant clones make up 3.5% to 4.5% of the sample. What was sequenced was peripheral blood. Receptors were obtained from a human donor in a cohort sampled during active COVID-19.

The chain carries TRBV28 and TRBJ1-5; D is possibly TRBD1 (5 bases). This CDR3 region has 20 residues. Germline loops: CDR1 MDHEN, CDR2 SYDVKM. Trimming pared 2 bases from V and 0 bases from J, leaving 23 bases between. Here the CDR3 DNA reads TGTGCCAGCAGTTTAAAGCTGCCCCGGGCAGGGCATTATAGCAATCAGCCCCAGCATTTT. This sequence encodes CASSLKLPRAGHYSNQPQHF.

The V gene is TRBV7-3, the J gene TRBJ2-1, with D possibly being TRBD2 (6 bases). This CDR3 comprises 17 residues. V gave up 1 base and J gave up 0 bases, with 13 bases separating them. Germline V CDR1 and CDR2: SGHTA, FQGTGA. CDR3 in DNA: TGTGCCAGCAGCTTAATGCCGACCGGGAGCTCCTACAATGAGCAGTTCTTC. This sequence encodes CASSLMPTGSSYNEQFF.